This T cell receptor beta chain was sequenced during a study of T cells in Graves' hyperthyroidism and ophthalmopathy. Study conclusions and caveats: Ophthalmopathy got predicted by the model a median approximately 6.3 months before its onset. A model of 13 V-J features distinguished ophthalmopathy from stable hyperthyroidism. Most thyroid clonotypes with frequency above 0.001 were detected in blood.

Authors of the study amplified TCR beta CDR3 regions from RNA transcripts. The HTBI primer set was used in a first-round RT-PCR of the TCR CDR3. Using its own MiXCR run on the multiplex PCR reads, TCRdb lists one record per CDR3 protein. Among about 380,000 distinct CDR3 sequences listed, roughly 14% were seen once. Clinical symptoms, serum thyroxine, TRAb, thyroid ultrasound and orbital computed tomography established diagnosis. Looked up from germline, CDR1 is SEHNR and CDR2 is FQNEAQ (reference sequence). V shed 6 bases, J shed 4 bases, and the junction held 7 bases outside the gene matches. The length of the CDR3 is 15 residues. This clonotype was detected only once. Its specificity is unknown.

The sample comprised blood. The J gene is TRBJ1-3, the V gene TRBV7-9, with 9 bases aligning to TRBD1. This TCR derives from a woman in her 30s with Graves' ophthalmopathy. The CDR3 region has the DNA TGTGCCAGCAGTTTCGGAGGGACAGGGGGAAACACCATATATTTT. Translating gives CASSFGGTGGNTIYF.